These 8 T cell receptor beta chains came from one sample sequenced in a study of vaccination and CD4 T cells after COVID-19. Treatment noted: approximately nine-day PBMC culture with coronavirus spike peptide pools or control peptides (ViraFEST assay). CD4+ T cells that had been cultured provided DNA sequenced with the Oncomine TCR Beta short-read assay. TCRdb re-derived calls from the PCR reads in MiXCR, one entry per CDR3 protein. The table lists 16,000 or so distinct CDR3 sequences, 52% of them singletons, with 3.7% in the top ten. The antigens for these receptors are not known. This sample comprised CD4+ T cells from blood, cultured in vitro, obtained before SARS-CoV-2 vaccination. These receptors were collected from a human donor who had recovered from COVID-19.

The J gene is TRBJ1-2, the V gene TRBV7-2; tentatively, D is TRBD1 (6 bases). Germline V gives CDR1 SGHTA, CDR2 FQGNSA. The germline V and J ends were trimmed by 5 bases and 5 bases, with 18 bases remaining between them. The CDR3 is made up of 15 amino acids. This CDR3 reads CASSQQGQREYGYTF. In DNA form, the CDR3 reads TGTGCCAGCAGCCAACAAGGACAGAGAGAATATGGCTACACCTTC.

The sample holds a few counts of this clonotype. The CDR3 coding sequence is TGTGCCAGCAGCTTCTTTAGCGGGACTTACACAGATACGCAGTATTTT. It encodes CASSFFSGTYTDTQYF. The chain combines TRBV7-2 with TRBJ2-3; 8 bases agree with TRBD2. V lost 3 bases and J lost 2; bases outside the gene matches: 7. The CDR3 length is 16 residues. CDR1 is SGHTA, CDR2 FQGNSA, per germline.

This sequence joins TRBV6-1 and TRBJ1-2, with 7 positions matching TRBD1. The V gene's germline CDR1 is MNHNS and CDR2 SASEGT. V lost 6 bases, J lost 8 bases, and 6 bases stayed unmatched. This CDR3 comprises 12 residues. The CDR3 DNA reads TGTGCCAGCAGGATCTCAGGGGGGGGCTACACCTTC. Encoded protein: CASRISGGGYTF.

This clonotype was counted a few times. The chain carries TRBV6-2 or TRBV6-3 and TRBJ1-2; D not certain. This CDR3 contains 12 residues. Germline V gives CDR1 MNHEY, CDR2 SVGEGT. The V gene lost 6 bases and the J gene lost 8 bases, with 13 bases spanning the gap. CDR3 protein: CASRDGIYGYTF. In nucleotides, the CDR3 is TGTGCCAGCAGGGATGGGATCTACGGCTACACCTTC.

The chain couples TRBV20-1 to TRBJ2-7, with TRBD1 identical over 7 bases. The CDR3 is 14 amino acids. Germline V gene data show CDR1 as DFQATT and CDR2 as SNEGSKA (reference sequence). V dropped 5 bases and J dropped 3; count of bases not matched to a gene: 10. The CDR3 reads CSAVPGTDLYEQYF. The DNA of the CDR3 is TGCAGTGCTGTACCCGGGACAGATCTCTACGAGCAGTACTTC.

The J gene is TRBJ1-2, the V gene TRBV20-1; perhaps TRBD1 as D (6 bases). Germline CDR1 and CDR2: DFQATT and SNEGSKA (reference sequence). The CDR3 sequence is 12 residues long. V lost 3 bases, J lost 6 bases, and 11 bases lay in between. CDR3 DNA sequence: TGCAGTGCTAGTAATGGGGGCGATGGCTACACCTTC. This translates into CSASNGGDGYTF.

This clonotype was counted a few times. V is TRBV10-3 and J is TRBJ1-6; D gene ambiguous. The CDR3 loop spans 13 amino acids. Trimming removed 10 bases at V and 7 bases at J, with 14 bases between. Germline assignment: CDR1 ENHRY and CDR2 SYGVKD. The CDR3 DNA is TGTGCCACCCAAGCGGCAGTAAATTCACCCCTCCACTTT. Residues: CATQAAVNSPLHF.

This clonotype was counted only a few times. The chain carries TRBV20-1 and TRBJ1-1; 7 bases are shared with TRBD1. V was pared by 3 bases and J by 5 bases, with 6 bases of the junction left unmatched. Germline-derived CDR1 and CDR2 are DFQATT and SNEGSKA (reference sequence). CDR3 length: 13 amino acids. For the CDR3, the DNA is TGCAGTGCTAGGTCAGAACAGGGGACTGAAGCTTTCTTT. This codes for CSARSEQGTEAFF.